The subject of this entry is one TCR beta chain. Its cognate antigen has yet to be identified. Base-call qualities are not available, and no considerably larger clone is one nucleotide away. The germline V end is reduced by 5 bases and the J end by 6 bases; junction bases left unmatched: 13. The CDR3 covers 16 residues, taking in both the cysteine and the phenylalanine. Only the CDR3 region is kept as DNA, spanning 48 bases read in frame from base 1. CDR1 and CDR2 (SEHNR, FQNEAQ) derive from the germline V gene (reference sequence). The data are from a study of control samples from healthy donors and cancer patients (TCRdb year 2020). Library preparation employed the immunoSEQ multiplex PCR assay. This is the immuneACCESS table as TCRdb keeps it, with only in-frame sequences that have V and J called. A part of the clones is gone; compared with another copy, unresolved V genes explain less than half, and the rest is unexplained. The sample table contains over 110,000 clones; only one count was recorded for roughly 92% of them. Of the sample, roughly 12% is held by the ten largest clones.

This clonotype originated in a young man in good health. The V gene is TRBV7-9 and the J gene is TRBJ2-4; TRBD1 agrees with 7 junctional bases. Sequenced material: blood. The CDR3 region reads CASSIGQAVVGNIQYF. The DNA sequence is given as TGTGCCAGCAGCATAGGACAGGCAGTTGTGGGAAACATTCAGTACTTC.